The 24 T cell receptor beta chains presented below share a single source sample, sequenced in a study of blood T cell repertoires in COVID-19. TCRdb keeps only in-frame clones here, not all; method: immunoSEQ multiplex PCR. The data show roughly 47,000 clones, approximately 86% seen once. What was sequenced was peripheral blood. These receptors all stem from a woman aged 65 to 85 with acute or convalescent COVID-19.

The chain links TRBV28 to TRBJ1-1, with D perhaps matching TRBD1 (6 bases). The CDR3 loop spans 14 amino acids. Germline V gene lookup returns CDR1 MDHEN and CDR2 SYDVKM. V was cut by 6 bases and J by 1 base, with 12 bases left in between. The chain's CDR3 is CASSRGAGNTEAFF. The CDR3, as DNA: TGTGCCAGCAGCCGGGGGGCCGGGAACACTGAAGCTTTCTTT.

J is TRBJ2-5 and V is TRBV5-4; D is perhaps TRBD1 (8 bases). V lost 3 bases and J 5 bases, leaving 17 bases between the germline ends. Germline V gene data show CDR1 as SGHNT and CDR2 as YYREEE (reference sequence). The CDR3 loop spans 15 amino acids. The CDR3 sequence: CASSSTGQGGETQYF. CDR3 in DNA: TGTGCCAGCAGCTCAACAGGACAGGGAGGGGAGACCCAGTACTTC.

This clone was counted a few times. The chain couples TRBV19 to TRBJ2-7; 14 bases agree with TRBD2. The V gene's germline CDR1 is LNHDA and CDR2 SQIVND (reference sequence). The V and J ends lost 6 bases and 3 bases, in that order; junction bases with no gene match: 7. The CDR3 totals 16 residues. The CDR3 bases are TGTGCCAGTAGCCCGGGACTAGCGGGAGCAGGCTACGAGCAGTACTTC. Translation: CASSPGLAGAGYEQYF.

This chain joins TRBV4-3 and TRBJ2-2; no clear D. V was trimmed by 1 base and J by 6 bases, leaving 3 bases between them. CDR1 and CDR2 (germline): LGHNA, YSLEER. This CDR3 is 12 amino acids long. For the CDR3, the DNA is TGCGCCAGCAGCCAAGCGTCCGGGGAGCTGTTTTTT. It is translated as CASSQASGELFF.

The chain has TRBV5-4 and TRBJ1-5, with D perhaps matching TRBD1 (5 bases). Germline V CDR1 and CDR2: SGHNT, YYREEE (reference sequence). The CDR3 runs to 17 residues. V was clipped by 2 bases and J by 0 bases, with 15 bases between them. Here the CDR3 DNA reads TGTGCCAGCAGCTTATCTGCAGGGTCGAATAGCAATCAGCCCCAGCATTTT. As protein: CASSLSAGSNSNQPQHF.

V is TRBV2 and J is TRBJ2-1; D gene unclear. The CDR3 is 13 residues long. V dropped 6 bases and J dropped 0 bases, with 6 bases sitting between them. Germline CDR1 and CDR2: SNHLY and FYNNEI. The CDR3 coding sequence is TGTGCCAGCAGGGCTTTCTCCTACAATGAGCAGTTCTTC. Protein: CASRAFSYNEQFF.

The chain has TRBV11-2 and TRBJ1-4; TRBD1 matches at 10 bases. The junction had 10 bases not matched to a gene; V was cut back by 5 bases and J by 7 bases. CDR1 and CDR2 from the germline V gene are SGHAT and FQNNGV. This CDR3 is built from 16 residues. The CDR3 nucleotides are TGTGCCAGCAGCATTCCCGGGACAGGGGTTAGTGAAAAACTGTTTTTT. Its translation: CASSIPGTGVSEKLFF. Together with reference TRBV11-2 and TRBJ1-4, the CDR3 gives the full variable domain: EAGVAQSPRYKIIEKRQSVAFWCNPISGHATLYWYQQILGQGPKLLIQFQNNGVVDDSQLPKDRFSAERLKGVDSTLKIQPAKLEDSAVYLCASSIPGTGVSEKLFFGSGTQLSVL.

This clone was counted between two and nine times. The chain couples TRBV28 to TRBJ2-1, with a tentative D call TRBD2 (6 bases). Between the trimmed V and J ends, which lost 6 bases and 8 bases, there was a span of 20 bases. The CDR3 is 15 amino acids. The germline gives CDR1 MDHEN, CDR2 SYDVKM. This CDR3 reads CASRSRGRIGDEQFF. The DNA for the CDR3 is TGTGCCAGCAGATCTCGTGGGAGGATCGGGGATGAGCAGTTCTTC. The complete variable domain, with remaining parts taken from reference TRBV28 and TRBJ2-1, reads DVKVTQSSRYLVKRTGEKVFLECVQDMDHENMFWYRQDPGLGLRLIYFSYDVKMKEKGDIPEGYSVSREKKERFSLILESASTNQTSMYLCASRSRGRIGDEQFFGPGTRLTVL.

The chain links TRBV7-2 to TRBJ2-5; 10 bases agree with TRBD2. This CDR3 has 15 residues. The germline V gene encodes CDR1 SGHTA and CDR2 FQGNSA. J was trimmed by 7 bases and V by 0 bases; bases with no gene match: 5. The DNA of the CDR3 is TGTGCCAGCAGCTTAGCTGCTAGCGGGAGTGGGACCCAGTACTTC. This encodes CASSLAASGSGTQYF.

This clone was seen once. The chain carries TRBV5-4 and TRBJ2-1, with unresolved D. Trimming left V 0 bases short and J 6 bases short, with 7 bases between. There are 13 residues in the CDR3. The germline CDR1 and CDR2 sequences are SGHNT and YYREEE (reference sequence). The CDR3 here is CASSLDRSNEQFF. CDR3 DNA: TGTGCCAGCAGCTTGGACCGGAGCAATGAGCAGTTCTTC.

The chain carries TRBV18 and TRBJ1-6; D remains ambiguous. V was cut by 0 bases and J by 0 bases, with 6 bases left in between. Germline V gene lookup returns CDR1 KGHSH and CDR2 LQKENI. This CDR3 is 16 amino acids long. CDR3 in amino acids: CASSPPGSSYNSPLHF. In nucleotides, the CDR3 is TGTGCCAGCTCACCACCCGGGAGCTCCTATAATTCACCCCTCCACTTT. Using reference TRBV18 and TRBJ1-6 for the parts outside the CDR3, the full variable domain is NAGVMQNPRHLVRRRGQEARLRCSPMKGHSHVYWYRQLPEEGLKFMVYLQKENIIDESGMPKERFSAEFPKEGPSILRIQQVVRGDSAAYFCASSPPGSSYNSPLHFGNGTRLTVT.

V is TRBV11-2 and J is TRBJ2-3, with 9 bases lining up with TRBD1. The J segment lost 0 bases and the V segment lost 6 bases, leaving 4 bases of the junction unmatched. The CDR3 is 15 amino acids. Germline V CDR1 and CDR2: SGHAT, FQNNGV. The chain's CDR3 is CASRSTGGSTDTQYF. The CDR3 DNA reads TGTGCCAGCAGGTCTACAGGGGGCAGCACAGATACGCAGTATTTT.

V is TRBV9 and J is TRBJ2-2; D uncertain. The ends were cut back, 1 base at V and 7 bases at J, with 5 bases in the middle. The CDR3 loop spans 12 amino acids. CDR1 is SGDLS and CDR2 is YYNGEE in the germline V gene. This CDR3 reads CASSVSGGELFF. CDR3 nucleotides: TGTGCCAGCAGCGTATCAGGCGGGGAGCTGTTTTTT.

The chain's CDR3 is CAWSVTPPSSGNTIYF. The CDR3 bases are TGTGCCTGGAGTGTTACACCGCCTAGCTCTGGAAACACCATATATTTT. The genes are TRBV30 and TRBJ1-3; D is uncertain. V was cut by 0 bases and J by 0 bases, with 12 bases left in between. The germline V gene encodes CDR1 GTSNPN and CDR2 SVGIG (reference sequence). The CDR3 is 16 residues long.

The sample holds one count of this clone. The chain combines TRBV5-1 with TRBJ2-1; TRBD1 might be the D (6 bases). The CDR3 is 16 amino acids. Trimming pared 2 bases from V and 0 bases from J, leaving 12 bases between. The V gene's germline CDR1 is SGHRS and CDR2 YFSETQ. The CDR3 sequence: CASSFSRGSSYNEQFF. The CDR3 region has the DNA TGCGCCAGCAGCTTCAGCAGGGGCAGCTCCTACAATGAGCAGTTCTTC.

This chain uses TRBV30 with TRBJ1-3; maybe TRBD1 (6 bases). V lost 2 bases and J lost 2, with 13 bases in between. This CDR3 is 15 amino acids long. Per germline, CDR1 GTSNPN and CDR2 SVGIG (reference sequence). This CDR3 is CAWSFHGTTGNTIYF. The CDR3 bases are TGTGCCTGGAGTTTCCACGGGACAACTGGAAACACCATATATTTT. The entire variable domain, with the rest obtained from reference TRBV30 and TRBJ1-3, is as follows: SQTIHQWPATLVQPVGSPLSLECTVEGTSNPNLYWYRQAAGRGLQLLFYSVGIGQISSEVPQNLSASRPQDRQFILSSKKLLLSDSGFYLCAWSFHGTTGNTIYFGEGSWLTVV.

This sequence joins TRBV11-2 and TRBJ2-1, with a tentative D call TRBD2 (7 bases). The ends were cut back, 5 bases at V and 6 bases at J, with 14 bases in the middle. Germline CDR1 is SGHAT and CDR2 is FQNNGV. This CDR3 region has 14 residues. The DNA of the CDR3 is TGTGCCAGCAGCCCCCGGGGAGGGGGCAATGAGCAGTTCTTC. Protein sequence: CASSPRGGGNEQFF.

V gene TRBV6-5 combines with J gene TRBJ2-2, with TRBD1 as a possible D gene (7 bases). Between the trimmed V and J ends, which lost 4 bases and 4 bases, there was a span of 10 bases. This CDR3 region has 14 residues. The germline V gene has CDR1 MNHEY and CDR2 SVGAGI. The CDR3 is CASSFQGGTGELFF. The CDR3 DNA reads as TGTGCCAGCAGTTTCCAGGGGGGCACCGGGGAGCTGTTTTTT.

The chain is built from TRBV27 and TRBJ2-5; 9 positions agree with TRBD1. V was clipped by 4 bases and J by 5 bases; unmatched bases: 11. The CDR3 has 16 amino acids. Germline V gene sequence: CDR1 MNHEY, CDR2 SMNVEV (reference sequence). The chain's CDR3 is CASSSIGQGILETQYF. CDR3 sequence (DNA): TGTGCCAGCAGTTCGATCGGACAGGGGATTTTGGAGACCCAGTACTTC.

V gene TRBV6-5 combines with J gene TRBJ2-7, with D possibly being TRBD1 (5 bases). The CDR3 covers 14 residues. Germline CDR1 and CDR2: MNHEY and SVGAGI. Trimming removed 0 bases at V and 4 bases at J, with 10 bases between. Here the CDR3 reads CASSYSRTNYEQYF. CDR3 DNA: TGTGCCAGCAGTTACTCCAGGACAAATTACGAGCAGTACTTC.

This clone was found once. The V gene is TRBV4-2, the J gene TRBJ1-5; D perhaps matches TRBD1 (6 bases). CDR3 length equals 15 residues. CDR1 and CDR2 (germline): LGHNA, YNFKEQ. V was shortened by 4 bases and J by 5 bases, with 15 bases between the two germline ends. In DNA, the CDR3 is TGTGCCAGCAGCCGAGAAGGGGAGGGGGATCAGCCCCAGCATTTT. Protein product: CASSREGEGDQPQHF.

This sequence joins TRBV9 and TRBJ1-1; D possibly corresponds to TRBD1 (5 bases). There are 14 residues in the CDR3. With 4 bases removed from V and 5 bases from J, the gap between germline ends came to 15 bases. Germline V CDR1 and CDR2: SGDLS, YYNGEE. The CDR3, as DNA: TGTGCCAGCAGCCCCGGCGGGGGTAGGACTGAAGCTTTCTTT. This encodes CASSPGGGRTEAFF.

This chain connects TRBV7-9 to TRBJ2-1, with TRBD2 matching 9 bases. The germline CDR1 and CDR2 sequences are SEHNR and FQNEAQ (reference sequence). V lost 1 base to trimming and J lost 7 bases; unmatched junction nucleotides: 11. The CDR3 spans 17 residues. The CDR3 loop reads CASSLGTGGRATNEQFF. The CDR3 DNA sequence: TGTGCCAGCAGCTTAGGTACGGGCGGGAGGGCCACTAATGAGCAGTTCTTC.

The genes are TRBV19 and TRBJ2-3; TRBD2 matches 12 bases. Unmatched junction bases numbered 17, after V lost 9 bases and J lost 4 bases. Germline V gene lookup returns CDR1 LNHDA and CDR2 SQIVND (reference sequence). This CDR3 contains 18 residues. DNA for the CDR3: TGTGCCAGCAGGACTAGCGGGACGAGCTATAGCAGAGCAGATACGCAGTATTTT. This encodes CASRTSGTSYSRADTQYF.